The rows below give T cell receptor beta chains drawn from one sample of a study of blood T cell repertoires in COVID-19. Sequencing was performed with immunoSEQ multiplex PCR; in TCRdb, only in-frame clones are kept and a portion is missing. The table lists 250,000 or so clones, about 79% of them singletons. The sample comprised peripheral blood. The receptor set was obtained from a man in his forties who had recovered from COVID-19. CDR3s include the opening cysteine and the closing phenylalanine or tryptophan. D genes are given only for firm matches. Clone size, where shown, is once, few, many, or a class for clones that have expanded.

size	V	D	J	DNA	CDR3
.	TRBV18	TRBD1	TRBJ1-1	TGTGCCAGCTCCCAAGGGACAGGGCACTCCCCTCATTTT	CASSQGTGHSPHF
.	TRBV24-1	TRBD1	TRBJ1-5	TGTGCCACCAGTGACTCTAGGACAGGACATAGCAATCAGCCCCAGCATTTT	CATSDSRTGHSNQPQHF
.	TRBV11-2	TRBD2	TRBJ2-3	TGTGCCAGCAGCTTAGGACTAGCGGGGGGCCACGATACGCAGTATTTT	CASSLGLAGGHDTQYF
few	TRBV13	TRBD2	TRBJ2-7	TGTGCCAGCAAAGGTTCGTCGGGAGGGAGCTCCTACGAGCAGTACTTC	CASKGSSGGSSYEQYF
.	TRBV18	TRBD1	TRBJ2-6	TGTGCCAGCTCACTCTCGACAGGGGCGTTCGGGGCCAACGTCCTGACTTTC	CASSLSTGAFGANVLTF
.	TRBV19	TRBD2	TRBJ2-1	TGTGCCAGTAGTAGGACTAGCGGGAGGAGGGGTGAGCAGTTCTTC	CASSRTSGRRGEQFF
.	TRBV6-2/TRBV6-3	.	TRBJ2-1	TGTGCCAGCAGTTACCGGGGTGGGTACAATGAGCAGTTCTTC	CASSYRGGYNEQFF
.	TRBV4-3	TRBD2	TRBJ2-3	TGCGCCAGCAGCCAGGAATCTAGCGGGAGGTATACGCAGTATTTT	CASSQESSGRYTQYF
.	TRBV5-6	TRBD2	TRBJ2-5	TGTGCCAGCAGCGGGGGACTAGCGGGAGGTGGGACCCAGTACTTC	CASSGGLAGGGTQYF
.	TRBV27	.	TRBJ2-3	TGTGCCAGCAGTTTAAATCGGTTCGGTACAGATACGCAGTATTTT	CASSLNRFGTDTQYF
.	TRBV5-4	.	TRBJ2-5	TGTGCCAGCAGCTTGACGTCCGCCCGGTCCGAGACCCAGTACTTC	CASSLTSARSETQYF
.	TRBV7-2	TRBD1	TRBJ1-2	TGTGCCAGCAGCTTCCGGACAGGGGGCGCTGATGGCTACACCTTC	CASSFRTGGADGYTF
.	TRBV18	.	TRBJ1-1	TGTGCCAGCTCACCATGGAATGCAGGCGTCAACACTGAAGCTTTCTTT	CASSPWNAGVNTEAFF
.	TRBV7-9	TRBD1	TRBJ2-5	TGTGCCAGCAGCTTAGGGGGACAGGGGGCTGAGACCCAGTACTTC	CASSLGGQGAETQYF
.	TRBV12-5	.	TRBJ1-5	TGTGCTAGTGGTTTGCCTGGGACACCCGGACCGCATTTT	CASGLPGTPGPHF
.	TRBV11-3	.	TRBJ2-1	TGTGCCAGCAGCTCCAGGGGAAGTGACAATGAGCAGTTCTTC	CASSSRGSDNEQFF
.	TRBV9	TRBD2	TRBJ2-2	TGTGCCAGCAGCGTAGGACTAGCAAGCACCGGGGAGCTGTTTTTT	CASSVGLASTGELFF
.	TRBV5-1	TRBD1	TRBJ2-2	TGCGCCAGCAGCTTGACCCGGACAGGGGGCAACACCGGGGAGCTGTTTTTT	CASSLTRTGGNTGELFF
.	TRBV19	.	TRBJ2-3	TGTGCCAGTAGTATGACAGTCACAGATACGCAGTATTTT	CASSMTVTDTQYF
.	TRBV5-1	TRBD1	TRBJ2-1	TGCGCCAGCACCCTTCGACAGGGGAACTCCTACAATGAGCAGTTCTTC	CASTLRQGNSYNEQFF
.	TRBV30	.	TRBJ1-2	TGTGCCTGGAGGAGACTGGGTGGCTACACCTTC	CAWRRLGGYTF
.	TRBV6-5	TRBD1	TRBJ1-2	TGTGCCAGCAAGACAGGGCGCTATGGCTACACCTTC	CASKTGRYGYTF
.	TRBV9	.	TRBJ2-3	TGTGCCAGCAGCCCACCCCTAGGTACGCAGTATTTT	CASSPPLGTQYF
.	TRBV29-1	.	TRBJ1-1	TGCAGCGTCGGGGGACGCAGGGACACTGAAGCTTTCTTT	CSVGGRRDTEAFF
.	TRBV13	TRBD2	TRBJ2-2	TGTGCCAGCAGCGGGGGGGACACCGGGGAGCTGTTTTTT	CASSGGDTGELFF
.	TRBV7-2	TRBD2	TRBJ2-7	TGTGCCAGCAGCCAACGGTCCGTAGCGGGAGGGCCTAGGGAGCAGTACTTC	CASSQRSVAGGPREQYF
.	TRBV7-2	.	TRBJ2-3	TGTGCCAGCACCCTAAAAACTAGCACAGATACGCAGTATTTT	CASTLKTSTDTQYF
.	TRBV2	.	TRBJ2-3	TGTGCCAGCAGTGTTGAGAGGGTACCCACAGATACGCAGTATTTT	CASSVERVPTDTQYF
.	TRBV19	.	TRBJ1-2	TGTGCCAGTAGTATAGATCTTGGTGGCGGCTATGGCTACACCTTC	CASSIDLGGGYGYTF
.	TRBV19	.	TRBJ1-4	TGTGCCAGTAGAAGCCCGGGAGAACCTAATGAAAAACTGTTTTTT	CASRSPGEPNEKLFF
.	TRBV9	.	TRBJ1-1	TGTGCCAGCAGCGTAGATGACAGCCGGGGGGCTTTCTTT	CASSVDDSRGAFF
.	TRBV6-5	TRBD1	TRBJ2-7	TGTGCCAGCAGTTACTCAGGGACAGGGATCTCCTACGAGCAGTACTTC	CASSYSGTGISYEQYF
.	TRBV7-2	TRBD1	TRBJ1-1	TGTGCCAGCAGCTTAGCCGGGACAGGGGTTTACACTGAAGCTTTCTTT	CASSLAGTGVYTEAFF
once	TRBV5-6	.	TRBJ2-3	TGTGCCAGCAGCTTGTCAGAAGGCACAGATACGCAGTATTTT	CASSLSEGTDTQYF